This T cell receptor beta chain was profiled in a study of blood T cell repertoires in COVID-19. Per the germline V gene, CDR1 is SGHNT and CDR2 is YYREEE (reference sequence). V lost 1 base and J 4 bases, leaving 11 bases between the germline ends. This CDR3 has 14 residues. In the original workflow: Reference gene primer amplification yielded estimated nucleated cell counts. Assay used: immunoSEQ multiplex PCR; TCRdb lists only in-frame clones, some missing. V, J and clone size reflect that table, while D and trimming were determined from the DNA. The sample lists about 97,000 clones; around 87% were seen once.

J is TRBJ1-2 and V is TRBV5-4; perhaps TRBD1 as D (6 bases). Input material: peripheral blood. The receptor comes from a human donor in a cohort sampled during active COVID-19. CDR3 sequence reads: CASSLQGPVYGYTF. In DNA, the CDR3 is TGTGCCAGCAGCTTGCAGGGGCCGGTCTATGGCTACACCTTC.